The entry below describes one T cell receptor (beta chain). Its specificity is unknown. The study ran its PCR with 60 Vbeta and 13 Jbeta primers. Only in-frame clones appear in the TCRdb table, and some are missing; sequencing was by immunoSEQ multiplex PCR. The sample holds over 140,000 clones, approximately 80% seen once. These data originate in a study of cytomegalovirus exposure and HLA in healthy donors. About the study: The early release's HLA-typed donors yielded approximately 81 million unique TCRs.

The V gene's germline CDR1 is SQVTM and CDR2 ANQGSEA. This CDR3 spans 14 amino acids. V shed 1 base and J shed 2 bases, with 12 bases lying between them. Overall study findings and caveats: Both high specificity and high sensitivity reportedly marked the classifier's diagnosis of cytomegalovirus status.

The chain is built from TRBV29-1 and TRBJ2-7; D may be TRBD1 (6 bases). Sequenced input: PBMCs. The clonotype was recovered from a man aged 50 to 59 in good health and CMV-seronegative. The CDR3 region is CSVEGVRGTYEQYF. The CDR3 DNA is TGCAGCGTTGAAGGAGTCAGGGGCACCTACGAGCAGTACTTC.